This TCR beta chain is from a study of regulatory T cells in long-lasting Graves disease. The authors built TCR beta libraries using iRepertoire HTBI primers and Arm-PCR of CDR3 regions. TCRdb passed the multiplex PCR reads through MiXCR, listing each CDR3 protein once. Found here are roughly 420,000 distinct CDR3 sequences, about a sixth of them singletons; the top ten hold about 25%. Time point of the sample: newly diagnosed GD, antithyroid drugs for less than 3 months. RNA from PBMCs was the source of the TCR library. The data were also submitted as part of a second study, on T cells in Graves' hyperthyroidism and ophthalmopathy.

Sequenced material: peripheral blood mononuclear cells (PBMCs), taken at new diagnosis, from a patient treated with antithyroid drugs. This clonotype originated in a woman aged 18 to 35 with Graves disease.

DNA for the CDR3: TGTGCCAGCAGGAGGCTAGCGGGATCGGGGACCCAGTACTTC. Translating gives CASRRLAGSGTQYF. The chain is built from TRBV12-3 or TRBV12-4 and TRBJ2-5; TRBD2 matches 9 bases. Trimming took 6 bases from V and 7 from J; bases not matched to a gene: 9. The CDR3 covers 14 residues.